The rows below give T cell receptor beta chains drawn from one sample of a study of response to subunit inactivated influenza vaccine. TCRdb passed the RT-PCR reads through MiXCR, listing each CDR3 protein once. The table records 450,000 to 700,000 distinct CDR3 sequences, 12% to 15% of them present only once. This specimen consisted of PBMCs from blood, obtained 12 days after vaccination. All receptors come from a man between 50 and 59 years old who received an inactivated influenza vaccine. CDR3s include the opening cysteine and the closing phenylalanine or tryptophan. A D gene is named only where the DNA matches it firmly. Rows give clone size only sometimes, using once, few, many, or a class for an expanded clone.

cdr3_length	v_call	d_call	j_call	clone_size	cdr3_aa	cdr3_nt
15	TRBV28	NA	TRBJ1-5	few	CASSLLASSNQPQHF	TGTGCCAGCAGTTTGTTGGCCAGTAGCAATCAGCCCCAGCATTTT
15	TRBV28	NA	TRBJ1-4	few	CASSSQGHTNEKLFF	TGTGCCAGCAGTTCGCAGGGACACACTAATGAAAAACTGTTTTTT
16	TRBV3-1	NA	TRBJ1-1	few	CASSQDLRRVNTEAFF	TGTGCCAGCAGCCAAGACCTTAGACGGGTGAACACTGAAGCTTTCTTT
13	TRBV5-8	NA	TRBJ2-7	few	CASSQDKFYEQYF	TGTGCCAGCAGCCAAGACAAGTTCTACGAGCAGTACTTC
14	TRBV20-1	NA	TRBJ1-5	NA	CSARDHTEVQPQHF	TGCAGTGCTAGAGATCACACGGAGGTTCAGCCCCAGCATTTT
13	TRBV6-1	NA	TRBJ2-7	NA	CASRSQDSYEQYF	TGTGCCAGCAGATCGCAGGATTCCTACGAGCAGTACTTC
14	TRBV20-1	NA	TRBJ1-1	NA	CSARVGGVTTEAFF	TGCAGTGCTAGAGTGGGAGGGGTGACCACTGAAGCTTTCTTT
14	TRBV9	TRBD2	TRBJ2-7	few	CASSAEVAGVEQYF	TGTGCCAGCAGCGCCGAAGTGGCGGGGGTAGAGCAGTACTTC
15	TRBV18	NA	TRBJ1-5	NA	CASSPSPAASQPQHF	TGTGCCAGCTCACCATCACCGGCGGCTTCGCAGCCCCAGCATTTT
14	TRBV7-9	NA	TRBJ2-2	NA	CASSLSERTGELFF	TGTGCCAGCAGCTTATCCGAACGCACCGGGGAGCTGTTTTTT
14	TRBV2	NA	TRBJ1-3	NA	CARSLMGEGNTIYF	TGTGCCAGGAGCCTGATGGGGGAAGGAAACACCATATATTTT
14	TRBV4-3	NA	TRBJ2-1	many	CASSQDGRRDEQFF	TGCGCCAGCAGCCAAGATGGGCGCCGCGATGAGCAGTTCTTC
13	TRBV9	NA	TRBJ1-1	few	CASSVDQNTEAFF	TGTGCCAGCAGCGTAGACCAGAACACTGAAGCTTTCTTT
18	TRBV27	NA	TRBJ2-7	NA	CASSPPPPLGAGQYEQYF	TGTGCCAGCAGTCCACCGCCTCCTCTGGGGGCGGGTCAATACGAGCAGTACTTC
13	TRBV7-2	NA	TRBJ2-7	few	CASSLVSGDEQYF	TGTGCCAGCAGCTTAGTTTCGGGGGACGAGCAGTACTTC
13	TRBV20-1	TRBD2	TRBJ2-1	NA	CSAQLAGYNEQFF	TGCAGTGCGCAACTAGCGGGATACAATGAGCAGTTCTTC
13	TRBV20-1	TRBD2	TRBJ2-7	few	CSGGASSAYEQYF	TGCAGCGGGGGGGCCAGCAGCGCCTACGAGCAGTACTTC
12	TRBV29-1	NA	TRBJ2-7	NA	CSVDHYTDEQYF	TGCAGCGTTGACCATTACACTGACGAGCAGTACTTC
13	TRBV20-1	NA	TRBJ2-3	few	CSANRDPTDTQYF	TGCAGTGCAAACCGGGACCCGACGGATACGCAGTATTTT
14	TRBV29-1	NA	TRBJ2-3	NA	CSVEGGLRRDTQYF	TGCAGCGTTGAAGGCGGTCTGAGGAGAGATACGCAGTATTTT
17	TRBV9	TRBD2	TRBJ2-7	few	CASSTRPSSGRLYEQYF	TGTGCCAGCAGCACCAGACCTTCTAGCGGGAGACTCTACGAGCAGTACTTC
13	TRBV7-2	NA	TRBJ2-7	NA	CASSSPLWDEQYF	TGTGCCAGCAGCTCCCCCCTGTGGGACGAGCAGTACTTC
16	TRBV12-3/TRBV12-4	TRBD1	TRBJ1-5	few	CASSRGQGYSNQPQHF	TGTGCCAGCAGTCGGGGACAGGGATATAGCAATCAGCCCCAGCATTTT
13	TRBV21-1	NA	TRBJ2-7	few	CASSKWFPYEQYF	TGTGCCAGCAGCAAATGGTTCCCCTACGAGCAGTACTTC
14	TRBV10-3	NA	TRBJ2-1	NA	CAIRDGSSYNEQFF	TGTGCCATCAGGGACGGAAGCTCCTACAATGAGCAGTTCTTC
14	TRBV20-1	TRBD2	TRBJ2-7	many	CSATLGEGAYEQYF	TGCAGTGCTACCCTTGGGGAGGGAGCCTACGAGCAGTACTTC
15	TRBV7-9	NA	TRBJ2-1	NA	CASTFGTPTYNEQFF	TGTGCCAGCACCTTCGGCACTCCTACCTACAATGAGCAGTTCTTC
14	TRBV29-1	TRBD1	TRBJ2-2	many	CSAQTGANTGELFF	TGCAGCGCCCAAACAGGGGCTAACACCGGGGAGCTGTTTTTT
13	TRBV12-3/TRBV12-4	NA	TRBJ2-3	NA	CASSTGRADTQYF	TGTGCCAGCAGTACGGGCCGCGCAGATACGCAGTATTTT
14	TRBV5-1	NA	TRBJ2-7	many	CASSSGAEGYEQYF	TGCGCCAGCAGCTCGGGAGCGGAAGGTTACGAGCAGTACTTC
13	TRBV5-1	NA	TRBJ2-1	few	CASRRARDHEQFF	TGCGCCAGCAGAAGGGCTCGAGACCATGAGCAGTTCTTC
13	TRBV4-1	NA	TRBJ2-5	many	CASSQINQETQYF	TGCGCCAGCAGCCAAATAAACCAAGAGACCCAGTACTTC